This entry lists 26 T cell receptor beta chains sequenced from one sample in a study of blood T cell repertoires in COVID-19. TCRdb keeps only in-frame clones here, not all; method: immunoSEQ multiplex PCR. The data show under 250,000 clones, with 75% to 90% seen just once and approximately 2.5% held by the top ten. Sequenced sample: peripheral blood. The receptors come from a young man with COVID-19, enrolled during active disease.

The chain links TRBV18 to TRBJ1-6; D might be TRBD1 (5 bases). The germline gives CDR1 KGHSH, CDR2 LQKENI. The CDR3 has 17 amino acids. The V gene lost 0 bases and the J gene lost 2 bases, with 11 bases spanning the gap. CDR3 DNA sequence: TGTGCCAGCTCACCACCGGGCAGGGTGGCCTATAATTCACCCCTCCACTTT. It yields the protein CASSPPGRVAYNSPLHF.

The CDR3 loop is CATSDLRQINTEAFF. DNA of the CDR3: TGTGCCACCAGTGATTTGCGCCAGATAAACACTGAAGCTTTCTTT. This chain uses TRBV24-1 with TRBJ1-1; D remains unclear. The germline V gene has CDR1 KGHDR and CDR2 SFDVKD. V was cut by 0 bases and J by 2 bases, with 9 bases left in between. CDR3 length: 15 residues.

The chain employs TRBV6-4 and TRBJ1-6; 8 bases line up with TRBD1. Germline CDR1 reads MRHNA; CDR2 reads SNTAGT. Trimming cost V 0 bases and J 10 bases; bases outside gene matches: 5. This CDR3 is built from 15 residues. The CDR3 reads CASSDSNRGGSPLHF. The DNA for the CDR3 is TGTGCCAGCAGTGACTCGAACAGGGGGGGGTCACCCCTCCACTTT.

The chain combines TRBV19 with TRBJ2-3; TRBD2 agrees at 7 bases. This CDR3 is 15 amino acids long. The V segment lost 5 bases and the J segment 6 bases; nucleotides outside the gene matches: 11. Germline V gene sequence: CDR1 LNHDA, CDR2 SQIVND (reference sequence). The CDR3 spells CASSPGGRVEDTQYF. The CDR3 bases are TGTGCCAGTAGTCCCGGTGGGAGGGTTGAGGATACGCAGTATTTT.

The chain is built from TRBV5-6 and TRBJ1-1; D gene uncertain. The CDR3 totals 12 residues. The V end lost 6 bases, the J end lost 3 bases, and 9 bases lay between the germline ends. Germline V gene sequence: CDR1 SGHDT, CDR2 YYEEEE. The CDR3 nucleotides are TGTGCCAGCATGATTAGTGACACTGAAGCTTTCTTT. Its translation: CASMISDTEAFF.

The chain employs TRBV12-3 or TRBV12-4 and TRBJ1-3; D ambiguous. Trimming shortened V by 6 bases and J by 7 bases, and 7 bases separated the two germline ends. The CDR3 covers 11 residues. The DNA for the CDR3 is TGTGCCAGCAGCCCATCCAACACCATATATTTT. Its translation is CASSPSNTIYF.

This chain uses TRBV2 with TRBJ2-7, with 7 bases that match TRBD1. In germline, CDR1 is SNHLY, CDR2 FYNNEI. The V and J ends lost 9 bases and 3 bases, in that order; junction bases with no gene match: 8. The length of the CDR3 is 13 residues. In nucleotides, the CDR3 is TGTGCCAGGAGTACAGGGGCCCTCTACGAGCAGTACTTC. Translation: CARSTGALYEQYF.

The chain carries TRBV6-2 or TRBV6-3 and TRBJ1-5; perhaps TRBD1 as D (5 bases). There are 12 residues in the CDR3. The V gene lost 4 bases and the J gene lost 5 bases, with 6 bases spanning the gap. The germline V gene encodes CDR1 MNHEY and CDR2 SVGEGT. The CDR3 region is CASSFRDQPQHF. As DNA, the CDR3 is TGTGCCAGCAGTTTCAGGGATCAGCCCCAGCATTTT.

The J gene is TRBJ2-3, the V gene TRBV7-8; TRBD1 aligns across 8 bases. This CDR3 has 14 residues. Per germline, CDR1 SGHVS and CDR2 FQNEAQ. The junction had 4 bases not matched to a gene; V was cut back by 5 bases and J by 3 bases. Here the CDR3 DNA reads TGTGCCAGCAGCCTCGGACAGGGAACAGATACGCAGTATTTT. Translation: CASSLGQGTDTQYF.

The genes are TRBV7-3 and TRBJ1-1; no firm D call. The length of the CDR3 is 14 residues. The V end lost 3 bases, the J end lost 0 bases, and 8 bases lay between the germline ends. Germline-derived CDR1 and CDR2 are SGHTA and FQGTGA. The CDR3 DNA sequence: TGTGCCAGCAGCTTGTCAGGCATGAACACTGAAGCTTTCTTT. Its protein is CASSLSGMNTEAFF.

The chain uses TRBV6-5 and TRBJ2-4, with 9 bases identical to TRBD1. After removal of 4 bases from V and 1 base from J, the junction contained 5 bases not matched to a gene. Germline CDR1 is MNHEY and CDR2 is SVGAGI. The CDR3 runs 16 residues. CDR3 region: CASSSGTGIAKNIQYF. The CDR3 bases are TGTGCCAGCAGTTCTGGGACAGGGATTGCCAAAAACATTCAGTACTTC.

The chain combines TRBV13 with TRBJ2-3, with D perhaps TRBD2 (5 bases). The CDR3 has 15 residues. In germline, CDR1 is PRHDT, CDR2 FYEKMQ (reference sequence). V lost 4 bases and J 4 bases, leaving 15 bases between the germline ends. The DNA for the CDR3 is TGTGCCAGCAGCTGGTATGAGGGTAGATCAGATACGCAGTATTTT. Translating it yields CASSWYEGRSDTQYF.

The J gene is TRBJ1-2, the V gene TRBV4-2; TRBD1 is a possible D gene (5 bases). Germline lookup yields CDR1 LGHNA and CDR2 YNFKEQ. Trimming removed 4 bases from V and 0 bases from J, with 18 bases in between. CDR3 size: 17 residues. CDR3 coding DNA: TGTGCCAGCAGCCCGTGGCGTGCACGACAGACTAACTATGGCTACACCTTC. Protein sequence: CASSPWRARQTNYGYTF.

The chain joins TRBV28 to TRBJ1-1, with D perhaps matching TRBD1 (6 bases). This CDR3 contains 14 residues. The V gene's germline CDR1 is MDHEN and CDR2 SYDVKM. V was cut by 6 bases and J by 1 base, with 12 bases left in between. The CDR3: CASRPTGRNTEAFF. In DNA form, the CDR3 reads TGTGCCAGCAGACCAACAGGGAGGAACACTGAAGCTTTCTTT.

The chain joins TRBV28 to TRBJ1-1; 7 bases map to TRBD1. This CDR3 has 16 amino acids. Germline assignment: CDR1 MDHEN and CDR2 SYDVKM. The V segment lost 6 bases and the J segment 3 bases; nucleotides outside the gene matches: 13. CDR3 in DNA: TGTGCCAGCAGCAAGACCGACAGGGAACTGGACACTGAAGCTTTCTTT. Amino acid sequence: CASSKTDRELDTEAFF.

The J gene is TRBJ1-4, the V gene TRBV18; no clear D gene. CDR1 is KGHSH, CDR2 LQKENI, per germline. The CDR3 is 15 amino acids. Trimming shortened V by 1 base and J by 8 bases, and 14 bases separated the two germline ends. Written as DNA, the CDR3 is TGTGCCAGCTCACCACGGTCACAGCCTGGGGAAAAACTGTTTTTT. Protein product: CASSPRSQPGEKLFF.

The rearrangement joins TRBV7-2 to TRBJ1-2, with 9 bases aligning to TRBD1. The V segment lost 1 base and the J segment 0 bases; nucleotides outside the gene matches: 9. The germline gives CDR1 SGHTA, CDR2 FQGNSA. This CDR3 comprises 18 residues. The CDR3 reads CASSLDPLNRGPNYGYTF. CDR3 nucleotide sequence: TGTGCCAGCAGCTTAGATCCCTTAAACAGGGGGCCTAACTATGGCTACACCTTC.

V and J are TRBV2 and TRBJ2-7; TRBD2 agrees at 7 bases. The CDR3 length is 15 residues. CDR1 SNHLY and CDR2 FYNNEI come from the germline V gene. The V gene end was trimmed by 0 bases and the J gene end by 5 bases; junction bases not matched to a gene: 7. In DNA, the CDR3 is TGTGCCAGCAGTGAAGCTTATGGCGGGAGCCACGAGCAGTACTTC. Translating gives CASSEAYGGSHEQYF.

The CDR3 bases are TGTGCCAGCAGCTTATTGGGCAGCGGGGAGCTGTTTTTT. Residues: CASSLLGSGELFF. The chain joins TRBV7-3 to TRBJ2-2; no definite D call. From germline, CDR1 is SGHTA and CDR2 FQGTGA. The germline V and J ends were trimmed by 2 bases and 7 bases, with 8 bases remaining between them. CDR3 size: 13 residues.

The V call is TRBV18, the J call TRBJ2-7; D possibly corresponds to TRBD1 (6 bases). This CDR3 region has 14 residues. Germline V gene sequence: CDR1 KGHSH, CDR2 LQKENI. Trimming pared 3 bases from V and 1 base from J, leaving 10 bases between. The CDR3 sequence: CASSPRQDSYEQYF. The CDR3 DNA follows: TGTGCCAGCTCACCGCGACAGGATTCCTACGAGCAGTACTTC.

CDR3 bases: TGTGCCAGCAGCTTTACGGGGGTCACTGAAGCTTTCTTT. This translates into CASSFTGVTEAFF. V usage is TRBV11-3 and J usage is TRBJ1-1; weak D call: TRBD1 (5 bases). CDR1 is SGHNT and CDR2 is YENEEA in the germline V gene. The V end was cut by 3 bases, the J end by 4 bases, with 9 bases between. The CDR3 extends over 13 amino acids.

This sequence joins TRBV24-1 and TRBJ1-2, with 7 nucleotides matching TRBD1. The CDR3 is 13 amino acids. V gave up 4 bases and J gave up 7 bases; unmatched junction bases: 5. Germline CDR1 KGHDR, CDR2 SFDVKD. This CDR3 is CATSDNTGVGYTF. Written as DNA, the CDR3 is TGTGCCACCAGTGACAATACAGGGGTTGGCTACACCTTC.

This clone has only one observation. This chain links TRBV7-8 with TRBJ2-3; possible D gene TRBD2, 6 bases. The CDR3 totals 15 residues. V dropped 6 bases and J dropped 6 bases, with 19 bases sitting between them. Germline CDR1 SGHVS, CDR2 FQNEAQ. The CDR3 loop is CASRPSAGPWDTQYF. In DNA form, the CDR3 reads TGTGCCAGCAGGCCCTCCGCGGGGCCATGGGATACGCAGTATTTT.

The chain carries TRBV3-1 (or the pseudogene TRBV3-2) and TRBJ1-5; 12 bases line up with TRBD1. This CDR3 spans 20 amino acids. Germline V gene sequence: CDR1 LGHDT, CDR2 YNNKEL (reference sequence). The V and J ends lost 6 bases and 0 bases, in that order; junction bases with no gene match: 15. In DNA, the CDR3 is TGTGCCAGCAGTCTAGGGGGACAGGGGGCGAAATTGGATAGCAATCAGCCCCAGCATTTT. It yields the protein CASSLGGQGAKLDSNQPQHF.

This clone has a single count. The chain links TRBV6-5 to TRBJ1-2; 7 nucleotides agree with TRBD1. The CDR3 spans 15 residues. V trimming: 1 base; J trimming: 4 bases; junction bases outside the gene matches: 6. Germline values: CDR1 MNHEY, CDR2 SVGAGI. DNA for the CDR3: TGTGCCAGCAGTTACTTACCGTCAGGGGGCTATGGCTACACCTTC. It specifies CASSYLPSGGYGYTF.

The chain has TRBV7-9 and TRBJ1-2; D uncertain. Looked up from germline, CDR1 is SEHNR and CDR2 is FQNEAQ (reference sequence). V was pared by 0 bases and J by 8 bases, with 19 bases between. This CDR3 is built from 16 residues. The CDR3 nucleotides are TGTGCCAGCAGCTTAGCCCTCCTAACGGTCCCCTTCGGCTACACCTTC. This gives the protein CASSLALLTVPFGYTF.